This T cell receptor (beta chain) was recovered during a study of siplizumab effects on memory and regulatory T cells. This clone appeared once. The CDR3 has 15 residues. The V end was cut by 7 bases, the J end by 1 base, with 15 bases between. Germline CDR1 is LNHDA and CDR2 is SQIVND (reference sequence). The assay covered around 9.1 x 10^4 TCR templates per sample. Assay used: immunoSEQ multiplex PCR; TCRdb lists only in-frame clones, some missing. Here the sample spans 62,000 or so clones, approximately 87% being singletons. Sequenced sample: memory CD4+ T cells sorted from blood. This chain joins TRBV19 and TRBJ2-3; D ambiguous. This clonotype was sampled from a human donor in good health. In DNA, the CDR3 is TGTGCCAGTAACGCAGGAGCATCGGGCACAGATACGCAGTATTTT. Protein: CASNAGASGTDTQYF.